Detailed here is one T cell receptor (beta chain). Its target is unknown. The data originate from a study of shared clonotypes between healthy human individuals. The method was immunoSEQ multiplex PCR; TCRdb's version includes in-frame clones alone and lacks a portion of them. Here the sample spans about 2.1 million clones, roughly 91% being singletons. Naive CD8 cells comprised CD45RO-negative, CCR7-positively selected cells, excluding terminally differentiated effector memory CD45RA+ cells. General study findings and limits: Naive subsets, compared against memory subsets, generally had larger estimated richness values.

The sequenced sample consisted of naive CD8+ T cells from PBMCs. The TCR originated in a man younger than 35 in good health. Some clones in this sample may be carry-over from other donors' samples.

For the CDR3, the DNA is TGTGCCAGCAGCTTAGTGGCGGGGCCTAGTGGCTACACCTTC. Translation: CASSLVAGPSGYTF. The V call is TRBV7-2, the J call TRBJ1-2; a weak D match, TRBD1 (5 bases). The germline V gene has CDR1 SGHTA and CDR2 FQGNSA. V was clipped by 1 base and J by 7 bases, with 13 bases between them. The CDR3 sequence is 14 residues long.